This TCR beta chain stems from a study of OX40 agonist ivuxolimab in advanced cancers. About this clone: The target antigen is unknown.

Germline CDR1 is MGHDK and CDR2 is SYGVNS. Trimming cost V 6 bases and J 4 bases, with 9 bases left between them. This CDR3 is built from 13 residues. Method: immunoSEQ multiplex PCR; TCRdb's copy keeps in-frame clones and lacks some. The table lists tens of thousands of clones, under 95% of them singletons, with approximately 12% in the top ten. Points from the study as a whole: The 0.1-3.0 mg/kg partial responders had among the lowest clonal expansion.

The receptor was isolated from an adult with an advanced solid tumor such as melanoma, head and neck, liver or kidney cancer. Sequencing was performed on CD4+ or CD8+ T cells sorted from blood, taken in a trial of the OX40 agonist ivuxolimab. This rearrangement joins TRBV25-1 to TRBJ2-2, with a weak D call TRBD1 (5 bases). CDR3 protein: CASSGQTTGELFF. The CDR3 nucleotides are TGTGCCAGCAGCGGACAAACCACCGGGGAGCTGTTTTTT.